The TCR beta chain described here comes from a study of a mutant IDH1 vaccine in newly diagnosed glioma. Study context: Vaccines began 4-6 weeks after radiotherapy alone, or with temozolomide cycles. Beforehand, treatment had been radiotherapy, temozolomide, or both; the majority received both.

General study points: There seemed to be no relation between pseudoprogression and changes in top peripheral T cell clonotypes.

Germline lookup yields CDR1 SGHTA and CDR2 FQGTGA. The CDR3 extends over 15 amino acids. Trimming removed 1 base at V and 3 bases at J, with 10 bases between. About this clone: The target antigen is unknown.

TCRdb keeps only in-frame clones here, not all; method: immunoSEQ multiplex PCR. The sample includes just over 35,000 clones, 80% of them seen just once. The time point was: week 11, during vaccination. Doses consisted of 300 ug of mutant IDH1 20-mer peptide each, paired with topical imiquimod. Donors had new WHO grade 3 or 4 IDH1-mutant, ATRX-lost astrocytomas. The input for sequencing was peripheral blood mononuclear cells (PBMCs), taken from a glioma patient whose treatment included an IDH1 peptide vaccine. The V and J genes are TRBV7-3 and TRBJ2-1; the D is unclear. This clonotype was obtained from a young woman with glioma. Some clones in this sample may be carry-over from other donors' samples. As DNA, the CDR3 is TGTGCCAGCAGCTTAAGTGGACCGGGCTACAATGAGCAGTTCTTC. It codes for CASSLSGPGYNEQFF.